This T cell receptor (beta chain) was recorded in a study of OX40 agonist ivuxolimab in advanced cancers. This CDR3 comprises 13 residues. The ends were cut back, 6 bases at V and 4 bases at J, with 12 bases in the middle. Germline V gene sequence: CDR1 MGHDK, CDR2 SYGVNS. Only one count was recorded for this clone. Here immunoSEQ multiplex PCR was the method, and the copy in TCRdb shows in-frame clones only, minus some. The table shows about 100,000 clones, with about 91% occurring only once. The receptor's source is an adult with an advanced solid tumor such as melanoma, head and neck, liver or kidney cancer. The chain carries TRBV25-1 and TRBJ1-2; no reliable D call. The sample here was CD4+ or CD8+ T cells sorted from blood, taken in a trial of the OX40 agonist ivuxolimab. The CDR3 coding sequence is TGTGCCAGCAGCCTAGACCGGCGCTATGGCTACACCTTC. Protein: CASSLDRRYGYTF.